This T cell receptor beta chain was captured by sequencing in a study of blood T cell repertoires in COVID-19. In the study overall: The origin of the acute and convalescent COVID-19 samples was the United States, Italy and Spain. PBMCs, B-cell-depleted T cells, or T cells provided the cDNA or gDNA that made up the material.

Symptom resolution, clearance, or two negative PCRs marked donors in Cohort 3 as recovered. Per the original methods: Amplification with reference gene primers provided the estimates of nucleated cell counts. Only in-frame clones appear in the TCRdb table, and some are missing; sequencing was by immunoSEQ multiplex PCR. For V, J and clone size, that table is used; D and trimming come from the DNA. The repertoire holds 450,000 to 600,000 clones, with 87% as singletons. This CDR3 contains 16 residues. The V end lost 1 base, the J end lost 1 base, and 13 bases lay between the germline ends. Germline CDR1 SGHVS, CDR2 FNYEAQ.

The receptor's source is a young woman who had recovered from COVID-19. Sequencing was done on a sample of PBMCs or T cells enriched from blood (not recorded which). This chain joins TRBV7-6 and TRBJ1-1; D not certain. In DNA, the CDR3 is TGTGCCAGCAGCTTAGGTGGGGTTCGGGGGAACACTGAAGCTTTCTTT. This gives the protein CASSLGGVRGNTEAFF.